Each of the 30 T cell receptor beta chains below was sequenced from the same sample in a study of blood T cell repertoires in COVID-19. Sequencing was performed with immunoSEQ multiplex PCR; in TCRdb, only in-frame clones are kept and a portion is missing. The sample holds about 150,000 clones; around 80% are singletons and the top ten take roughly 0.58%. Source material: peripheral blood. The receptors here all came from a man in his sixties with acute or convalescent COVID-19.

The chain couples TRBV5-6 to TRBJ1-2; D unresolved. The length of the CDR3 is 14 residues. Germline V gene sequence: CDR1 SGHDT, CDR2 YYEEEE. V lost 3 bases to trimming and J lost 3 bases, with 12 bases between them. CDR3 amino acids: CASSSFGEDYGYTF. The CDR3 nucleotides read TGTGCCAGCAGCTCGTTTGGGGAGGACTATGGCTACACCTTC.

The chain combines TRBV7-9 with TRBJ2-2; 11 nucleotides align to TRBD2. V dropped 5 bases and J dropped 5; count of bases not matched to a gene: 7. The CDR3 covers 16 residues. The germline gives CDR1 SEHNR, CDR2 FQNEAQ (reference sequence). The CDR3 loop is CASSATSGGSTGELFF. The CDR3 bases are TGTGCCAGCAGCGCTACTAGCGGGGGCTCGACCGGGGAGCTGTTTTTT. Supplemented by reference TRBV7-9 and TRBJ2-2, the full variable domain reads DTGVSQNPRHKITKRGQNVTFRCDPISEHNRLYWYRQTLGQGPEFLTYFQNEAQLEKSRLLSDRFSAERPKGSFSTLEIQRTEQGDSAMYLCASSATSGGSTGELFFGEGSRLTVL.

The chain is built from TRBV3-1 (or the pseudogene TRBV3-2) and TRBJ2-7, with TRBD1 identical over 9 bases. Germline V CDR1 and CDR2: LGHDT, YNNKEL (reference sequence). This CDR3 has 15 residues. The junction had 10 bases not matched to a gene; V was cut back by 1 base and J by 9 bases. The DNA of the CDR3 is TGTGCCAGCAGCCAAGCCCCCGGGACAGGGTTCGCGCAGTACTTC. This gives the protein CASSQAPGTGFAQYF.

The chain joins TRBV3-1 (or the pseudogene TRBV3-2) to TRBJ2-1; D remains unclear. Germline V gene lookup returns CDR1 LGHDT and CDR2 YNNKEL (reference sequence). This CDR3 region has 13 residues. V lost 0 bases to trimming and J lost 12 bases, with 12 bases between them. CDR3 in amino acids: CASSQDDRLLQFF. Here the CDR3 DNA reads TGTGCCAGCAGCCAAGACGATCGACTCTTGCAGTTCTTC.

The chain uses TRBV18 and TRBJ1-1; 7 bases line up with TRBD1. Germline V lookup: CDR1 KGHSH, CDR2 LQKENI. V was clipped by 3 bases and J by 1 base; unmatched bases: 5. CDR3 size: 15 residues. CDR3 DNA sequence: TGTGCCAGCTCACCGCGGACAGGTGAGAACACTGAAGCTTTCTTT. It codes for CASSPRTGENTEAFF. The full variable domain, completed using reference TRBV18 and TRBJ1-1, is NAGVMQNPRHLVRRRGQEARLRCSPMKGHSHVYWYRQLPEEGLKFMVYLQKENIIDESGMPKERFSAEFPKEGPSILRIQQVVRGDSAAYFCASSPRTGENTEAFFGQGTRLTVV.

CDR3 in amino acids: CASSYSRKSSYEQYF. CDR3 DNA sequence: TGTGCCAGCAGTTACTCGCGGAAGAGCTCCTACGAGCAGTACTTC. The chain joins TRBV6-5 to TRBJ2-7; D is undetermined. This CDR3 has 15 residues. Germline lookup yields CDR1 MNHEY and CDR2 SVGAGI. The V and J ends lost 0 bases and 0 bases respectively, with 9 bases between them.

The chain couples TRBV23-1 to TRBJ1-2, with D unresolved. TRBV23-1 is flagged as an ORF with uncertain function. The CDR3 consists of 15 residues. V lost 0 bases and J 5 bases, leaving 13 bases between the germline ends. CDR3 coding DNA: TGCGCCAGCAGTCAATCCCCGGAGGCAAAGTATGGCTACACCTTC. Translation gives CASSQSPEAKYGYTF.

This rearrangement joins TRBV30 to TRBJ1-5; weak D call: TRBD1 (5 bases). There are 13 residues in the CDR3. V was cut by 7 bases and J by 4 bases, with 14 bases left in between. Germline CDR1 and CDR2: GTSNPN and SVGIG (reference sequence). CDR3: CASSSQGNQPQHF. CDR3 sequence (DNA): TGTGCCTCCTCGAGTCAGGGTAATCAGCCCCAGCATTTT.

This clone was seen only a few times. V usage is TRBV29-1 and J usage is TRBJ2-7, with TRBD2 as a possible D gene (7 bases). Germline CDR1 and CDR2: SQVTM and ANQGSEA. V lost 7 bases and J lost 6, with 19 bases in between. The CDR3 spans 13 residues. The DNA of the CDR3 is TGCAGCGCCGCTGAGGGGGGGGGCGGCGAGCAGTACTTC. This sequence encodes CSAAEGGGGEQYF.

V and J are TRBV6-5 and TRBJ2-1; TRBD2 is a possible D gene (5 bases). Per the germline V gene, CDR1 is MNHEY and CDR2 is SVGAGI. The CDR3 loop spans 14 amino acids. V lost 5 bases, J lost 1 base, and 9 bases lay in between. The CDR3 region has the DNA TGTGCCAGCAGTACCCGGGATTCCTACAATGAGCAGTTCTTC. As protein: CASSTRDSYNEQFF.

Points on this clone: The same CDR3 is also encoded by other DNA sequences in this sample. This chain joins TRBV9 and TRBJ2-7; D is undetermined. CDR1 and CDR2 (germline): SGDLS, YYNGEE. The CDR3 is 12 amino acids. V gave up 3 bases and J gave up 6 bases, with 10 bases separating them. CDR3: CASSGTGGEQYF. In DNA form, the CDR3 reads TGTGCCAGCAGCGGCACGGGTGGCGAGCAGTACTTC.

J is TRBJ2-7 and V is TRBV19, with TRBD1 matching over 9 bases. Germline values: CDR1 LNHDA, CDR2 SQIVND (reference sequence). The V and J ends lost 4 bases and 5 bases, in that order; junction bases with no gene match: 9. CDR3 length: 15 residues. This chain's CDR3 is CASSTPPDRGHEQYF. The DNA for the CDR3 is TGTGCCAGTAGTACCCCCCCGGACAGGGGCCACGAGCAGTACTTC.

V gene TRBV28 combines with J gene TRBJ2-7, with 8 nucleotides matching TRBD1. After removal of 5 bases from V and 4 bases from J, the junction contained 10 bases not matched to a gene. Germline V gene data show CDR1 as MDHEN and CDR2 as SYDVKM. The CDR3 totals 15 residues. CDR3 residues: CASSPAGQGRYEQYF. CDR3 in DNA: TGTGCCAGCAGTCCCGCCGGACAGGGCCGATACGAGCAGTACTTC.

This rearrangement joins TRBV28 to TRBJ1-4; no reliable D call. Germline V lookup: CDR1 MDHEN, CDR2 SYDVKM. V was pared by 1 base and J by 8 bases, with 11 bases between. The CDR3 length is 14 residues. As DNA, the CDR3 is TGTGCCAGCAGTTTATCGCAGGCCAGAGAAAAACTGTTTTTT. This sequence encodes CASSLSQAREKLFF.

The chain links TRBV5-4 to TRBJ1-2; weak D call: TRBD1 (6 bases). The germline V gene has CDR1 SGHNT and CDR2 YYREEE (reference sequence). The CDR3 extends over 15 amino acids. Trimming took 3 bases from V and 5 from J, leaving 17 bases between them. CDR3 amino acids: CASSSNLQGVYGYTF. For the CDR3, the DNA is TGTGCCAGCAGCTCGAACCTACAGGGTGTATATGGCTACACCTTC.

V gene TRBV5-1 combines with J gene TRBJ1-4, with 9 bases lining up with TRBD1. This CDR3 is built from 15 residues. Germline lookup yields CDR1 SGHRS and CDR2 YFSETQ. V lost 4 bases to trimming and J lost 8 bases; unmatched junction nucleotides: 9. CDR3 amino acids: CASSRYTGGGEKLFF. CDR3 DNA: TGCGCCAGCAGCCGTTATACAGGGGGCGGCGAAAAACTGTTTTTT.

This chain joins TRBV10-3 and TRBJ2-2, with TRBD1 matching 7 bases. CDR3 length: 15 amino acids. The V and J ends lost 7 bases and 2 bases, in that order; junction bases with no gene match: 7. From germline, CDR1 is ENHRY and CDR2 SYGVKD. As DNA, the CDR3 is TGTGCCATCAACGGCGACAGGGTTAACACCGGGGAGCTGTTTTTT. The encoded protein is CAINGDRVNTGELFF.

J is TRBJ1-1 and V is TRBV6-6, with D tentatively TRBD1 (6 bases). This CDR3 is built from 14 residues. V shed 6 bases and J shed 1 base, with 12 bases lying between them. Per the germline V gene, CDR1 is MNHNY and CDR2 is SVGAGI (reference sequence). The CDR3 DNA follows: TGTGCCAGCAGCCGCCGGGACACGAACACTGAAGCTTTCTTT. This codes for CASSRRDTNTEAFF.

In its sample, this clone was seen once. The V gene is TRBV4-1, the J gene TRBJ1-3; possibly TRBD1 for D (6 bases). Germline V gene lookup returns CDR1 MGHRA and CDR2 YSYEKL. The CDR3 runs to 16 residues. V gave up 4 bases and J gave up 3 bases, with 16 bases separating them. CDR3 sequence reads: CASSPSGGGVGNTIYF. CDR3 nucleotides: TGCGCCAGCAGCCCCTCCGGGGGGGGCGTTGGAAACACCATATATTTT.

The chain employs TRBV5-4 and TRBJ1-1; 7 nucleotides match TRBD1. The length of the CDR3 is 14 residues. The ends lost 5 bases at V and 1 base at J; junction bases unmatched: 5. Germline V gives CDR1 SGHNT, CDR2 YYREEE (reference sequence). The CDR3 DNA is TGTGCCAGCAGTTACCGACAGGGGAACACTGAAGCTTTCTTT. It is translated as CASSYRQGNTEAFF.

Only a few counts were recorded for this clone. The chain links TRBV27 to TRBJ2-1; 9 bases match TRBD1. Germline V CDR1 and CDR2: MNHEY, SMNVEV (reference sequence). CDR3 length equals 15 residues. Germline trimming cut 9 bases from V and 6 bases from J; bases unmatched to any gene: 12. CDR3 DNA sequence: TGTGCCAGTGGTCCCCGGGACAGGGTCGTCAATGAGCAGTTCTTC. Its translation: CASGPRDRVVNEQFF.

Written as DNA, the CDR3 is TGCGCCAGCAGCTCGCAGCCCGGGCAGGGCGGTGGAAACACCATATATTTT. The encoded protein is CASSSQPGQGGGNTIYF. The chain carries TRBV5-1 and TRBJ1-3; perhaps TRBD1 as D (5 bases). This CDR3 is built from 17 residues. CDR1 and CDR2 (germline): SGHRS, YFSETQ. The V gene lost 3 bases and the J gene lost 3 bases, with 19 bases spanning the gap.

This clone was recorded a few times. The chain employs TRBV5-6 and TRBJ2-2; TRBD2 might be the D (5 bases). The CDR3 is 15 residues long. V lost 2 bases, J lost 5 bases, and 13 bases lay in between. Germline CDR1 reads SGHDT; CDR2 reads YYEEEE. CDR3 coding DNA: TGTGCCAGCAGCTTTAGTGGGAGAACGACCGGGGAGCTGTTTTTT. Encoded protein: CASSFSGRTTGELFF.

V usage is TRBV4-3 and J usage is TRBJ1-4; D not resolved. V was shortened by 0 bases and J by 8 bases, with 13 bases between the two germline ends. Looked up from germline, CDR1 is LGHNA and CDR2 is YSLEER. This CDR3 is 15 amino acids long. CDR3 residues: CASSQDRGYSEKLFF. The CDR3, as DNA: TGCGCCAGCAGCCAAGATCGAGGGTATAGCGAAAAACTGTTTTTT.

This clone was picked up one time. The CDR3 spells CASSQSLADYNEQFF. The DNA of the CDR3 is TGTGCCAGCAGCCAAAGCCTAGCGGATTACAATGAGCAGTTCTTC. V is TRBV4-2 and J is TRBJ2-1; 7 nucleotides align to TRBD2. Germline loops: CDR1 LGHNA, CDR2 YNFKEQ. The CDR3 totals 15 residues. V trimming: 2 bases; J trimming: 4 bases; junction bases outside the gene matches: 5.

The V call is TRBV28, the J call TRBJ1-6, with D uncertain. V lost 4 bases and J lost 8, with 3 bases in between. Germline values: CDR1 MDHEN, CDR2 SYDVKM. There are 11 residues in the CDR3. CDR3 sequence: CASSSDSPLHF. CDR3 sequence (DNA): TGTGCCAGCAGTTCTGATTCACCCCTCCACTTT.

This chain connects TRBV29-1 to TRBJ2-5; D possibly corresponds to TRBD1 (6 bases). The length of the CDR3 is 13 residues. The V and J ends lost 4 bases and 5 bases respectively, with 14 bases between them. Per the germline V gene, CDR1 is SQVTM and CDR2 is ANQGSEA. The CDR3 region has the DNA TGCAGCGTTGCGGACAGAGCTGGGGAGACCCAGTACTTC. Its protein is CSVADRAGETQYF.

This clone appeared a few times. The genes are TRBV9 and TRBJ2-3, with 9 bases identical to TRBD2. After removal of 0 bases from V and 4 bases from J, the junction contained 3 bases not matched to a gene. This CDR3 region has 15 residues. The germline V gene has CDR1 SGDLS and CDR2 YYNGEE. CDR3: CASSVDGGRADTQYF. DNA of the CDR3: TGTGCCAGCAGCGTAGATGGCGGGAGGGCAGATACGCAGTATTTT.

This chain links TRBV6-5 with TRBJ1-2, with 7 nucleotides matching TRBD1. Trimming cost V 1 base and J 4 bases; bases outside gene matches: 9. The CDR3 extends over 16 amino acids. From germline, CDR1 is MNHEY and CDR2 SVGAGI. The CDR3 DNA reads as TGTGCCAGCAGTTACTGGTCTGGGACAGCGCTCTATGGCTACACCTTC. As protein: CASSYWSGTALYGYTF.

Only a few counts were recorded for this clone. Written as DNA, the CDR3 is TGTGCCAGCAGCCAAAGAGGTACTAGCGGAGGCTACGAGCAGTACTTC. It translates to CASSQRGTSGGYEQYF. The chain couples TRBV4-2 to TRBJ2-7; 8 bases agree with TRBD2. The CDR3 has 16 residues. Unmatched junction bases numbered 9, after V lost 2 bases and J lost 3 bases. The germline V gene encodes CDR1 LGHNA and CDR2 YNFKEQ.